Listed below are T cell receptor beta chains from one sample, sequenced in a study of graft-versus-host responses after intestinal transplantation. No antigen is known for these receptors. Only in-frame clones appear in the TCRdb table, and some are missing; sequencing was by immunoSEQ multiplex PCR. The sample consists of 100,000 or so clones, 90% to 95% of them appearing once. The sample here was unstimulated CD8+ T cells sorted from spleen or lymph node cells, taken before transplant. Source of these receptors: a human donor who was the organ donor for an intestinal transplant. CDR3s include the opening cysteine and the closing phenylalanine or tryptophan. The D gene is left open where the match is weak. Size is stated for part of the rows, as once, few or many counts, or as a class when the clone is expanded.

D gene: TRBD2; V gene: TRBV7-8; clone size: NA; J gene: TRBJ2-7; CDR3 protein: CASSLGLAGGPYEQYF; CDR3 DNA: TGTGCCAGCAGCTTGGGACTAGCGGGGGGGCCCTACGAGCAGTACTTC
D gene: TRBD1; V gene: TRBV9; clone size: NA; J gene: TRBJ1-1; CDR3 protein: CASSAGTGVQNTEAFF; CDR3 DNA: TGTGCCAGCAGCGCGGGGACAGGGGTTCAGAACACTGAAGCTTTCTTT
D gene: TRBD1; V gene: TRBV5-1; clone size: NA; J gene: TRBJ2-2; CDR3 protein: CASRSGQGINTGELFF; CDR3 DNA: TGCGCCAGCAGATCGGGACAGGGGATTAACACCGGGGAGCTGTTTTTT
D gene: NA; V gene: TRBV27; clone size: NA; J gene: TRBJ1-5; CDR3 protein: CASSLLGADQPQHF; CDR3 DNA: TGTGCCAGCAGTTTATTGGGGGCCGATCAGCCCCAGCATTTT
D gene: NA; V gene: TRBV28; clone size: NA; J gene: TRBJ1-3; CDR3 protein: CASRPGGGNTIYF; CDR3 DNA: TGTGCCAGCAGACCGGGTGGGGGGAACACCATATATTTT
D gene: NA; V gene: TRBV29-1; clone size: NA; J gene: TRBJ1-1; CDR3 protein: CSVESPGNAEAFF; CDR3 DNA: TGCAGCGTTGAGTCCCCGGGGAACGCTGAAGCTTTCTTT
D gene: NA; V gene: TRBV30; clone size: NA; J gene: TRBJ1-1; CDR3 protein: CAWSGSLERDTEAFF; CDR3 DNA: TGTGCCTGGAGTGGGAGCCTCGAGAGGGACACTGAAGCTTTCTTT
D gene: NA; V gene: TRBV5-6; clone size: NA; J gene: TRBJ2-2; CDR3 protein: CASSSRTGELFF; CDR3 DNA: TGTGCCAGCAGTTCGAGGACCGGGGAGCTGTTTTTT
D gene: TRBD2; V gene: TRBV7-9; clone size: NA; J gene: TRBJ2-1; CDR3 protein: CASSPKPGGTSWNEQFF; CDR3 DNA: TGTGCCAGCAGCCCAAAGCCCGGGGGGACTTCTTGGAATGAGCAGTTCTTC
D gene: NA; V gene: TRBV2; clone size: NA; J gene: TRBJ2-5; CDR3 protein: CASSLKQGRNLEQYF; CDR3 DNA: TGTGCCAGCAGTTTGAAGCAAGGGAGAAATCTGGAGCAGTACTTC
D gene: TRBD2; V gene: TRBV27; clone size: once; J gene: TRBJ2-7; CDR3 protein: CASSLGLAGDSYEQYF; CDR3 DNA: TGTGCCAGCAGTTTAGGGCTAGCGGGAGACTCCTACGAGCAGTACTTC
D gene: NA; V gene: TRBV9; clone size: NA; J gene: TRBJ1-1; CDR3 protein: CASSPLAQGWGTEAFF; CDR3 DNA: TGTGCCAGCAGCCCACTCGCCCAGGGGTGGGGCACTGAAGCTTTCTTT
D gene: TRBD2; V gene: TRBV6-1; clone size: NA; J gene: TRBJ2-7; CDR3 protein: CASSEGLAGPAYEQYF; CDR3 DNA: TGTGCCAGCAGTGAAGGACTAGCGGGTCCAGCCTACGAGCAGTACTTC
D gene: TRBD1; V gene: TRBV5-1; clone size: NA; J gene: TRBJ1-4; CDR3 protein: CASSPRTGVNEKLFF; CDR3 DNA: TGCGCCAGCAGCCCAAGGACAGGGGTTAATGAAAAACTGTTTTTT
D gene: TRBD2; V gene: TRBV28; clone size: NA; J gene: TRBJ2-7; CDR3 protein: CASRLTLLAGALHEQYF; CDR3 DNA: TGTGCCAGCAGGCTGACTTTACTAGCGGGAGCACTCCACGAGCAGTACTTC
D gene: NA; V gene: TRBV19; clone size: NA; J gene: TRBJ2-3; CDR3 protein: CASSEYGILTDTQYF; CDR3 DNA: TGTGCCAGTAGTGAATACGGGATTCTCACAGATACGCAGTATTTT
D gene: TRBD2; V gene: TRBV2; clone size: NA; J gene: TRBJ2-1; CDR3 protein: CASQTLAGGINEQFF; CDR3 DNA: TGTGCCAGCCAAACACTAGCGGGGGGGATCAATGAGCAGTTCTTC
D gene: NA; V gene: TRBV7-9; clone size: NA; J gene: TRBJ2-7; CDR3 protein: CASSPHYEQYF; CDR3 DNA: TGTGCCAGCAGCCCCCACTACGAGCAGTACTTC
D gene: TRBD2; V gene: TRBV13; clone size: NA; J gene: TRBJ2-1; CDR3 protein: CASLAGGSYNEQFF; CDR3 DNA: TGTGCCAGCCTGGCGGGGGGCTCCTACAATGAGCAGTTCTTC
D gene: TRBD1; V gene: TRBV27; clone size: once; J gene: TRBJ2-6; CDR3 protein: CASSDPPGGRVSGANVLTF; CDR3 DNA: TGTGCCAGCAGTGATCCACCAGGGGGCCGAGTGTCTGGGGCCAACGTCCTGACTTTC
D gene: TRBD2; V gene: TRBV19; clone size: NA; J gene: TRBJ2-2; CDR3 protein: CASRGLREGTGELFF; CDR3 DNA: TGTGCCAGTAGGGGACTGCGGGAGGGCACCGGGGAGCTGTTTTTT
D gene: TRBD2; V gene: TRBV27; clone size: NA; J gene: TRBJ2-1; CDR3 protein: CATTTGTSGRNEQFF; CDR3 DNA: TGTGCCACTACAACCGGGACTAGCGGGAGGAATGAGCAGTTCTTC
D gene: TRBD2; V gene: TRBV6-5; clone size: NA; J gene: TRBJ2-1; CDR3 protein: CASSTAGVSYNEQFF; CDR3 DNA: TGTGCCAGCAGTACAGCGGGGGTTTCCTACAATGAGCAGTTCTTC
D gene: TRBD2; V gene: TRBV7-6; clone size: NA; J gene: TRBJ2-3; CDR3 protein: CASSRRGAPSTDTQYF; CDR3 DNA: TGTGCCAGCAGCAGGCGGGGGGCCCCTAGCACAGATACGCAGTATTTT
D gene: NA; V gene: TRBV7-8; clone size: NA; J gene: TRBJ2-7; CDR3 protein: CASSLLGTLESEQYF; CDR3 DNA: TGTGCCAGCAGCCTATTAGGGACACTAGAGAGCGAGCAGTACTTC
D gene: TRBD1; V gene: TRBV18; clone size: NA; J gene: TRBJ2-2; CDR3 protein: CASSPIQGAETGELFF; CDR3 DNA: TGTGCCAGCTCACCTATACAGGGGGCAGAAACCGGGGAGCTGTTTTTT
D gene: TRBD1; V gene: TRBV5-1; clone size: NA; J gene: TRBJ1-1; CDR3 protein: CASSLLGQLMNTEAFF; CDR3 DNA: TGCGCCAGCAGCTTATTGGGACAGTTGATGAACACTGAAGCTTTCTTT
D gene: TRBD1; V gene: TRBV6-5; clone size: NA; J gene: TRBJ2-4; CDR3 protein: CASSRGQGNIQYF; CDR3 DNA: TGTGCCAGCAGCCGGGGACAGGGCAACATTCAGTACTTC
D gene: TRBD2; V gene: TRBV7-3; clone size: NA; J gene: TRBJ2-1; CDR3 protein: CASSSGLAVYNEQFF; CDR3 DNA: TGTGCCAGCAGCTCGGGACTAGCGGTATACAATGAGCAGTTCTTC
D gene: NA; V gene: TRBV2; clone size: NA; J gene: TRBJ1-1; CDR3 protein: CASRPLGGGDTEAFF; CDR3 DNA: TGTGCCAGCAGGCCCCTCGGGGGAGGGGACACTGAAGCTTTCTTT
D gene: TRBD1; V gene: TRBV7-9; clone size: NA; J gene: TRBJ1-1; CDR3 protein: CASSEGQLNTEAFF; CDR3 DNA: TGTGCCAGCAGCGAGGGACAGTTGAACACTGAAGCTTTCTTT
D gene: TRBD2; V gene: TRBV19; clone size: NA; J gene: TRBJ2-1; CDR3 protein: CASSMGTSGNNEQFF; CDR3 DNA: TGTGCCAGTAGTATGGGGACTAGCGGGAACAATGAGCAGTTCTTC
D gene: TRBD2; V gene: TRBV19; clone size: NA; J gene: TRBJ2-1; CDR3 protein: CASSVTGTSDEQFF; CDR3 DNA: TGTGCCAGTAGTGTCACCGGGACTAGCGATGAGCAGTTCTTC
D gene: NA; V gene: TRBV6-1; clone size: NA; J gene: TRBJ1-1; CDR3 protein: CASSERRGSLGAFF; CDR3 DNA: TGTGCCAGCAGTGAACGCAGGGGCTCCCTTGGGGCTTTCTTT
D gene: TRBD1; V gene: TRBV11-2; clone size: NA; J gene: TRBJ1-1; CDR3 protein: CASSLGTGFAEAFF; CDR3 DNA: TGTGCCAGCAGCTTAGGGACAGGGTTCGCTGAAGCTTTCTTT
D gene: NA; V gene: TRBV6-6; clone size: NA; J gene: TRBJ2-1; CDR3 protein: CASYTSEDEQFF; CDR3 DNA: TGTGCCAGTTATACCTCAGAAGATGAGCAGTTCTTC
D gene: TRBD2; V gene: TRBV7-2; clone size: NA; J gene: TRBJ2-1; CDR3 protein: CASSSHEGSGDPPYNEQFF; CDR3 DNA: TGTGCCAGCAGCTCCCATGAGGGGAGCGGGGACCCCCCTTACAATGAGCAGTTCTTC
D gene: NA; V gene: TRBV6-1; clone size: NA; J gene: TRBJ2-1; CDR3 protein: CASHPGNNEQFF; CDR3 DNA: TGTGCCAGTCACCCCGGGAACAATGAGCAGTTCTTC
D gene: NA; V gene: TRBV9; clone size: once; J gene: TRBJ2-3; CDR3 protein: CASSGSPPTDTQYF; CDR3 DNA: TGTGCCAGCAGCGGGAGCCCGCCCACAGATACGCAGTATTTT
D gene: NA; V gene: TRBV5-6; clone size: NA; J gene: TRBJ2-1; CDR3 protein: CASSFGWSYDEQFF; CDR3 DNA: TGTGCCAGCAGCTTCGGGTGGTCATACGATGAGCAGTTCTTC
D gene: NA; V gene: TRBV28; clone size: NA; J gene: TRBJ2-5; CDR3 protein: CAIKQQGGGETQYF; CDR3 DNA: TGTGCCATCAAGCAACAGGGGGGGGGAGAGACCCAGTACTTC
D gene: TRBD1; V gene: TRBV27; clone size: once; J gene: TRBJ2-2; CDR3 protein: CASSWTGTGELFF; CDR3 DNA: TGTGCCAGCAGTTGGACAGGCACCGGGGAGCTGTTTTTT
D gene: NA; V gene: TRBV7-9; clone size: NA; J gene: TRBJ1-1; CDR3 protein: CASSPSDSGYTEAFF; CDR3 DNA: TGTGCCAGCAGCCCATCCGACAGTGGGTACACTGAAGCTTTCTTT
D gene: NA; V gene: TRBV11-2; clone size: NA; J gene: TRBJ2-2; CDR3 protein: CASRSPGGGTGELFF; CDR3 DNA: TGTGCCAGCAGGTCCCCGGGGGGCGGCACCGGGGAGCTGTTTTTT
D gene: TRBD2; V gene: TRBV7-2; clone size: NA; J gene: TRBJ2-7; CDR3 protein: CASSLPLAEPYEQYF; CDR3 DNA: TGTGCCAGCAGCTTACCACTAGCGGAACCCTACGAGCAGTACTTC
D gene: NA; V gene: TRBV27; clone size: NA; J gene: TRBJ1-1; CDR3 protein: CASKAGDTEAFF; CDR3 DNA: TGTGCCAGCAAGGCGGGGGACACTGAAGCTTTCTTT
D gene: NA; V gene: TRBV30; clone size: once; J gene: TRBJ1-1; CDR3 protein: CAWSVSRFSAEAFF; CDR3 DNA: TGTGCCTGGAGTGTATCCAGGTTTTCCGCTGAAGCTTTCTTT
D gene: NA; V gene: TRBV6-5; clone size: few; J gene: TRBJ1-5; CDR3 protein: CATQTGSNQPQHF; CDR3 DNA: TGTGCCACCCAGACAGGCTCTAATCAGCCCCAGCATTTT
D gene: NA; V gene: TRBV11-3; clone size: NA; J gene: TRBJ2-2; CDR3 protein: CASGSRKNILGELFF; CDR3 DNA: TGTGCCAGCGGTTCTAGGAAGAACATCCTCGGGGAGCTGTTTTTT
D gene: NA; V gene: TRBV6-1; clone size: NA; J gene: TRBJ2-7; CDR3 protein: CASSELPGSGRYEQYF; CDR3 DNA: TGTGCCAGCAGTGAATTGCCCGGGTCAGGGCGCTACGAGCAGTACTTC
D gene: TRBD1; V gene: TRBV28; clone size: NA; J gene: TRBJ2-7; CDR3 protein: CASSLRLIGTGDNYEQYF; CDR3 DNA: TGTGCCAGCAGTTTAAGGTTAATCGGGACAGGGGATAACTACGAGCAGTACTTC
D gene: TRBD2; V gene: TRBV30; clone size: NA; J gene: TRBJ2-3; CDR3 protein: CAWSVSGGPADTQYF; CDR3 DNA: TGTGCCTGGAGTGTAAGCGGGGGGCCAGCCGATACGCAGTATTTT
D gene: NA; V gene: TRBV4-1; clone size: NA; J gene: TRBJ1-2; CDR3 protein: CASSQGAWGPRGGYTF; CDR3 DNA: TGCGCCAGCAGCCAAGGGGCGTGGGGGCCGAGGGGCGGCTACACCTTC
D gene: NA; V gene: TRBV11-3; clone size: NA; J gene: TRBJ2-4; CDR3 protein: CASSLVRGTLAKNIQYF; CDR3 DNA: TGTGCCAGCAGCTTGGTACGGGGAACGCTAGCCAAAAACATTCAGTACTTC
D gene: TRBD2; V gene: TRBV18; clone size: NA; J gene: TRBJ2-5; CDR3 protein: CASRTSGRDETQYF; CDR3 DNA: TGTGCCAGCAGGACTAGCGGGAGGGATGAGACCCAGTACTTC